Shown below are 11 T cell receptor beta chains from a single sample sequenced in a study of blood T cell repertoires in COVID-19. TCRdb's copy holds only in-frame clones and misses some; the assay was immunoSEQ multiplex PCR. The sample contains roughly 160,000 clones, 84% of which appear only once. Sequences were obtained from peripheral blood. The receptors stem from a man in his 70s with active or convalescent COVID-19.

The chain employs TRBV6-6 and TRBJ1-2, with 11 bases aligning to TRBD1. This CDR3 is built from 14 residues. The germline V gene encodes CDR1 MNHNY and CDR2 SVGAGI (reference sequence). V lost 4 bases to trimming and J lost 3 bases; unmatched junction nucleotides: 1. The CDR3 nucleotides are TGTGCCAGCAGTTGGGACAGGGGGGACTATGGCTACACCTTC. Encoded protein: CASSWDRGDYGYTF.

This rearrangement joins TRBV7-9 to TRBJ1-6, with D possibly TRBD1 on 6 matching bases. V lost 5 bases to trimming and J lost 10 bases, with 12 bases between them. The germline gives CDR1 SEHNR, CDR2 FQNEAQ (reference sequence). There are 13 residues in the CDR3. The CDR3 loop is CASSPYRESPLHF. As DNA, the CDR3 is TGTGCCAGCAGCCCTTACAGGGAGTCACCCCTCCACTTT.

The rearrangement joins TRBV2 to TRBJ1-2; TRBD1 agrees at 7 bases. CDR3 length: 17 amino acids. Germline V gene data show CDR1 as SNHLY and CDR2 as FYNNEI. The ends lost 4 bases at V and 0 bases at J; junction bases unmatched: 11. The CDR3 protein is CASSGSLRQGTNYGYTF. DNA for the CDR3: TGTGCCAGCAGTGGGAGCTTAAGACAGGGCACTAACTATGGCTACACCTTC.

The rearrangement uses TRBV4-1 and TRBJ2-7, with D perhaps matching TRBD1 (5 bases). Germline values: CDR1 MGHRA, CDR2 YSYEKL. CDR3 length: 16 amino acids. The V and J ends lost 4 bases and 4 bases respectively, with 20 bases between them. This CDR3 reads CASSPTPRVVGYEQYF. The DNA of the CDR3 is TGCGCCAGCAGCCCGACCCCCAGGGTGGTGGGGTACGAGCAGTACTTC.

The chain is built from TRBV10-3 and TRBJ2-1, with 8 bases identical to TRBD1. The trim removed 3 bases at V and 5 bases at J, leaving 6 bases unmatched. Per germline, CDR1 ENHRY and CDR2 SYGVKD. The CDR3 has 15 amino acids. The CDR3 DNA follows: TGTGCCATCAGTGATACCGGGACAGGTGACAATGAGCAGTTCTTC. Translated, it gives CAISDTGTGDNEQFF.

The chain employs TRBV2 and TRBJ1-5; tentative D call: TRBD1 (5 bases). V was trimmed by 5 bases and J by 1 base, leaving 12 bases between them. CDR1 is SNHLY and CDR2 is FYNNEI in the germline V gene. The CDR3 is made up of 15 amino acids. DNA of the CDR3: TGTGCCAGCAGTTCCCAGGGTATCAGCAATCAGCCCCAGCATTTT. Translation: CASSSQGISNQPQHF.

The chain recombines TRBV20-1 with TRBJ1-5; D may be TRBD1 (6 bases). Germline lookup yields CDR1 DFQATT and CDR2 SNEGSKA (reference sequence). With 3 bases removed from V and 7 bases from J, the gap between germline ends came to 13 bases. The CDR3 contains 13 residues. The CDR3 DNA is TGCAGTGCTAGTAATACAGGGTCCCAGCCCCAGCATTTT. As protein: CSASNTGSQPQHF.

The gene calls are TRBV9 and TRBJ2-5, with 7 positions matching TRBD1. The V and J ends lost 0 bases and 3 bases, in that order; junction bases with no gene match: 2. In germline, CDR1 is SGDLS, CDR2 YYNGEE. The CDR3 is 14 residues long. CDR3 protein: CASSVGGQKETQYF. The CDR3 region has the DNA TGTGCCAGCAGCGTAGGGGGACAGAAAGAGACCCAGTACTTC.

The V call is TRBV11-2, the J call TRBJ1-1, with 8 nucleotides matching TRBD1. Germline V gives CDR1 SGHAT, CDR2 FQNNGV. The CDR3 runs 14 residues. With V trimmed by 5 bases and J by 4 bases, 6 bases remained unmatched. Here the CDR3 DNA reads TGTGCCAGCAGCCCACAGGGGGGGGTCACTGAAGCTTTCTTT. Residues: CASSPQGGVTEAFF.

The chain links TRBV12-3 or TRBV12-4 to TRBJ2-1; tentative D call: TRBD1 (6 bases). The CDR3 runs 12 residues. Trimming pared 6 bases from V and 6 bases from J, leaving 9 bases between. The CDR3 DNA reads as TGTGCCAGCAGGGGGGACACCAATGAGCAGTTCTTC. Its translation: CASRGDTNEQFF.

CDR3 region: CASSLRGSYGYTF. The DNA of the CDR3 is TGTGCCAGCAGCCTCAGGGGGTCCTATGGCTACACCTTC. The rearrangement joins TRBV3-1 (or the pseudogene TRBV3-2) to TRBJ1-2; TRBD1 aligns across 7 bases. Germline lookup yields CDR1 LGHDT and CDR2 YNNKEL (reference sequence). Losses at the gene ends were 4 bases for V and 4 bases for J; bases not matched to a gene: 3. The CDR3 totals 13 residues.